The 23 T cell receptor beta chains given below trace back to one sample, sequenced in a study of CD8 T cells in Susac syndrome. With random hexamers, roughly 0.45 to 1 ug RNA was reverse transcribed. TCRdb reprocessed the immunoSEQ multiplex PCR reads with MiXCR, giving one entry per CDR3 protein. The sample has 200,000 or so distinct CDR3 sequences; approximately 96% are singletons. The sequenced material came from CD4+ T cells from PBMCs. These receptors originate from a human donor with multiple sclerosis.

The chain couples TRBV12-3 or TRBV12-4 to TRBJ1-2; D perhaps matches TRBD1 (6 bases). V gave up 8 bases and J gave up 7 bases, with 11 bases separating them. The CDR3 is 11 residues long. DNA of the CDR3: TGTGCCAGCTCAGGGGTAGGTGGCTACACCTTC. The encoded protein is CASSGVGGYTF.

The chain recombines TRBV12-3 or TRBV12-4 with TRBJ2-4; weak D call: TRBD2 (6 bases). CDR3 length: 14 amino acids. The germline V and J ends were trimmed by 5 bases and 1 base, with 9 bases remaining between them. CDR3 sequence (DNA): TGTGCCAGCAGTCCGGGGGTGGCCAAAAACATTCAGTACTTC. Translated: CASSPGVAKNIQYF.

This clonotype was detected only once. This chain connects TRBV20-1 to TRBJ2-7, with 10 bases aligning to TRBD2. The germline V gene encodes CDR1 DFQATT and CDR2 SNEGSKA (reference sequence). V shed 6 bases, J shed 1 base, and the junction held 6 bases outside the gene matches. The length of the CDR3 is 14 residues. CDR3: CSALLAGVSYEQYF. As DNA, the CDR3 is TGCAGTGCCCTGCTAGCGGGGGTGTCCTACGAGCAGTACTTC.

The V and J genes are TRBV12-3 or TRBV12-4 and TRBJ1-2; D remains unclear. The V end lost 6 bases, the J end lost 3 bases, and 8 bases lay between the germline ends. The CDR3 sequence is 12 residues long. The CDR3 loop reads CASSAVDYGYTF. The CDR3 DNA sequence: TGTGCCAGCAGCGCAGTTGACTATGGCTACACCTTC.

The V and J genes are TRBV7-9 and TRBJ1-5; 7 bases map to TRBD1. V shed 5 bases, J shed 6 bases, and the junction held 10 bases outside the gene matches. CDR3 length: 15 amino acids. Germline lookup yields CDR1 SEHNR and CDR2 FQNEAQ (reference sequence). Here the CDR3 DNA reads TGTGCCAGCAGCGGACCTGGGACAGTTACTCAGCCCCAGCATTTT. This translates into CASSGPGTVTQPQHF.

The genes are TRBV3-1 and TRBJ2-7, with D unresolved. CDR3 length: 12 residues. From germline, CDR1 is LGHDT and CDR2 YNNKEL (reference sequence). V was trimmed by 1 base and J by 1 base, leaving 2 bases between them. CDR3 DNA sequence: TGTGCCAGCAGCCAAGCTTCCTACGAGCAGTACTTC. Protein product: CASSQASYEQYF.

The rearrangement uses TRBV6-1 and TRBJ2-2; D is undetermined. The germline V gene encodes CDR1 MNHNS and CDR2 SASEGT. The CDR3 is 14 residues long. Trimming took 6 bases from V and 0 from J, leaving 8 bases between them. CDR3 residues: CASRRLTNTGELFF. The CDR3 DNA sequence: TGTGCCAGCAGGAGACTTACGAACACCGGGGAGCTGTTTTTT.

This clonotype was observed at least ten times. The gene calls are TRBV12-3 or TRBV12-4 and TRBJ2-1, with D unresolved. The ends were cut back, 3 bases at V and 4 bases at J, with 1 base in the middle. The CDR3 covers 11 residues. CDR3 residues: CASSFYNEQFF. CDR3 nucleotide sequence: TGTGCCAGCAGTTTTTACAATGAGCAGTTCTTC.

The rearrangement links TRBV20-1 to TRBJ2-2; TRBD1 is a possible D gene (6 bases). V lost 6 bases to trimming and J lost 0 bases, with 14 bases between them. CDR1 and CDR2 from the germline V gene are DFQATT and SNEGSKA (reference sequence). This CDR3 spans 15 amino acids. The chain's CDR3 is CSAKPGHTNTGELFF. The CDR3 nucleotides read TGCAGTGCAAAACCGGGACATACGAACACCGGGGAGCTGTTTTTT.

This clonotype was detected once. V is TRBV27 and J is TRBJ1-2; 8 bases align to TRBD1. The CDR3 has 13 residues. J gave up 7 bases and V 6 bases, and 7 bases lay outside the gene matches. Germline-derived CDR1 and CDR2 are MNHEY and SMNVEV (reference sequence). DNA of the CDR3: TGTGCCAGCAGCTATAGGACAGGGTTTGGCTACACCTTC. Its protein product is CASSYRTGFGYTF.

This chain uses TRBV20-1 with TRBJ2-7; 7 positions agree with TRBD2. Germline V gene lookup returns CDR1 DFQATT and CDR2 SNEGSKA (reference sequence). The CDR3 is made up of 17 amino acids. V was pared by 4 bases and J by 2 bases, with 17 bases of the junction left unmatched. CDR3 loop: CSATSWGGRGNTYEQYF. For the CDR3, the DNA is TGCAGTGCTACCTCGTGGGGGGGACGAGGTAACACCTACGAGCAGTACTTC.

The chain joins TRBV7-3 to TRBJ1-6; D may be TRBD1 (5 bases). Trimming took 0 bases from V and 11 from J, leaving 11 bases between them. Germline CDR1 is SGHTA and CDR2 is FQGTGA. The CDR3 contains 14 residues. CDR3: CASSLTPGLTPLHF. DNA of the CDR3: TGTGCCAGCAGCTTAACTCCAGGGTTGACACCCCTCCACTTT.

This sequence joins TRBV3-1 and TRBJ1-2; possible D gene TRBD1, 5 bases. CDR1 is LGHDT, CDR2 YNNKEL, per germline (reference sequence). The V gene lost 0 bases and the J gene lost 7 bases, with 18 bases spanning the gap. The CDR3 is 16 residues long. DNA for the CDR3: TGTGCCAGCAGCCAAGACGGGGGTCGGGCAGGCGCTGGCTACACCTTC. This sequence encodes CASSQDGGRAGAGYTF. The full variable domain, rest sourced from reference TRBV3-1 and TRBJ1-2, is DTAVSQTPKYLVTQMGNDKSIKCEQNLGHDTMYWYKQDSKKFLKIMFSYNNKELIINETVPNRFSPKSPDKAHLNLHINSLELGDSAVYFCASSQDGGRAGAGYTFGSGTRLTVV.

The chain has TRBV30 and TRBJ1-1, with D possibly matching TRBD1 (5 bases). Deletions cut 4 bases from V and 2 bases from J, with 17 bases between. The CDR3 length is 15 residues. The germline gives CDR1 GTSNPN, CDR2 SVGIG (reference sequence). Written as DNA, the CDR3 is TGTGCCTGGATCACCCGAGACAGCCTCAACACTGAAGCTTTCTTT. Encoded protein: CAWITRDSLNTEAFF.

The chain couples TRBV20-1 to TRBJ1-2, with D uncertain. There are 13 residues in the CDR3. Germline assignment: CDR1 DFQATT and CDR2 SNEGSKA (reference sequence). With 6 bases removed from V and 2 bases from J, the gap between germline ends came to 13 bases. The CDR3 region is CSASDGTNYGYTF. The CDR3 DNA follows: TGCAGTGCCTCAGACGGCACAAACTATGGCTACACCTTC.

This clonotype has a single count. The chain carries TRBV15 and TRBJ2-1; D uncertain. The CDR3 runs to 16 residues. Germline V CDR1 and CDR2: LNHNV, YYDKDF (reference sequence). Trimming removed 4 bases at V and 6 bases at J, with 19 bases between. In DNA form, the CDR3 reads TGTGCCACCAGCACCCAATCGTCCCGGGTGGGCAATGAGCAGTTCTTC. Encoded protein: CATSTQSSRVGNEQFF.

The chain employs TRBV29-1 and TRBJ1-1, with no clear D. The V end was cut by 3 bases, the J end by 1 base, with 3 bases between. The CDR3 spans 11 residues. Germline CDR1 SQVTM, CDR2 ANQGSEA. CDR3 nucleotides: TGCAGCGTTGACCAGAACACTGAAGCTTTCTTT. Translated: CSVDQNTEAFF.

The gene calls are TRBV30 and TRBJ2-1; D is ambiguous. This CDR3 has 13 amino acids. Germline CDR1 reads GTSNPN; CDR2 reads SVGIG (reference sequence). V was pared by 2 bases and J by 3 bases, with 8 bases between. CDR3 sequence: CAWSQVNYNEQFF. The CDR3 coding sequence is TGTGCCTGGAGTCAGGTCAACTACAATGAGCAGTTCTTC.

The chain carries TRBV18 and TRBJ2-3; D may match TRBD1 or TRBD2 (5 bases each). This CDR3 spans 14 amino acids. Germline lookup yields CDR1 KGHSH and CDR2 LQKENI. The V gene lost 3 bases and the J gene lost 0 bases, with 7 bases spanning the gap. CDR3 amino acids: CASSPRDSTDTQYF. CDR3 nucleotides: TGTGCCAGCTCACCTCGGGACAGCACAGATACGCAGTATTTT.

This chain uses TRBV9 with TRBJ2-1; D possibly uses TRBD1 or TRBD2 (5 bases each). V lost 0 bases and J 7 bases, leaving 11 bases between the germline ends. The CDR3 spans 14 residues. Germline V CDR1 and CDR2: SGDLS, YYNGEE. CDR3 sequence (DNA): TGTGCCAGCAGCGTAGGGGGGTTCGGAAATGAGCAGTTCTTC. This translates into CASSVGGFGNEQFF.

This clonotype has only a few counts. For the CDR3, the DNA is TGTGCCAGCAGCTTTGTAGGGACAGATACGCAGTATTTT. This gives the protein CASSFVGTDTQYF. The rearrangement links TRBV7-9 to TRBJ2-3, with D unresolved. The germline V gene encodes CDR1 SEHNR and CDR2 FQNEAQ (reference sequence). V was shortened by 3 bases and J by 3 bases, with 7 bases between the two germline ends. This CDR3 has 13 amino acids.

The rearrangement joins TRBV7-9 to TRBJ2-1, with TRBD2 identical over 11 bases. CDR3 length: 13 amino acids. V lost 8 bases and J lost 5; bases outside the gene matches: 2. Germline V gives CDR1 SEHNR, CDR2 FQNEAQ (reference sequence). CDR3 sequence (DNA): TGTGCCAGCTCTAGCGGGGGGCACAATGAGCAGTTCTTC. The encoded protein is CASSSGGHNEQFF.

The V gene is TRBV20-1, the J gene TRBJ2-7, with a weak D call TRBD1 (5 bases). CDR1 DFQATT and CDR2 SNEGSKA come from the germline V gene (reference sequence). The CDR3 runs to 14 residues. V was pared by 6 bases and J by 0 bases, with 15 bases between. This CDR3 is CSADDSRFSYEQYF. The CDR3 DNA reads TGCAGTGCCGACGACAGTCGTTTCTCCTACGAGCAGTACTTC.